The 6 T cell receptor beta chains reported below all come from one sample, sequenced in a study of control samples from healthy donors and cancer patients (dated by TCRdb to 2018 to 2020). The method was the immunoSEQ multiplex PCR assay. TCRdb mirrors the immuneACCESS table, restricted to in-frame sequences. Some clones are absent from its copies; in checked studies, under half trace to an unresolved V gene, and the reason for the others is unknown. The table for this sample lists 120,000 or so clones; roughly nine tenths of them were counted only once. The ten largest clones represent approximately 7.8% of the sample. Specimen: blood. The receptors were sampled from a young woman in good health.

V is TRBV4-3 and J is TRBJ2-2; D possibly corresponds to TRBD1 (6 bases). The CDR3 length is 16 residues. Trimming left V 0 bases short and J 7 bases short, with 15 bases between. The V gene's germline CDR1 is LGHNA and CDR2 YSLEER. The CDR3 DNA reads as TGCGCCAGCAGCCAAGATCCGGACAGTAGGATCGGGGAGCTGTTTTTT. Translating it yields CASSQDPDSRIGELFF.

This sequence joins TRBV12-3 or TRBV12-4 and TRBJ2-7, with D perhaps matching TRBD1 or TRBD2 (5 bases each). CDR3 size: 12 residues. V gave up 1 base and J gave up 9 bases, with 10 bases separating them. CDR3 sequence: CASSLGRAGQYF. The CDR3 nucleotides are TGTGCCAGCAGTTTAGGCAGGGCGGGGCAGTACTTC.

This clone was counted only a few times. J is TRBJ1-6 and V is TRBV7-2; D might be TRBD1 (6 bases). V lost 5 bases and J 10 bases, leaving 15 bases between the germline ends. The CDR3 has 14 residues. Germline lookup yields CDR1 SGHTA and CDR2 FQGNSA. CDR3 sequence reads: CASSPTGLGSPLHF. As DNA, the CDR3 is TGTGCCAGCAGCCCTACAGGGTTGGGCTCACCCCTCCACTTT.

The chain has TRBV6-2 or TRBV6-3 and TRBJ2-7; TRBD1 matches 8 bases. The CDR3 sequence is 14 residues long. V trimming: 2 bases; J trimming: 1 base; junction bases outside the gene matches: 1. Germline V gene lookup returns CDR1 MNHEY and CDR2 SVGEGT. In DNA form, the CDR3 reads TGTGCCAGCAGTTACGACAGGGGATCCTACGAGCAGTACTTC. Protein product: CASSYDRGSYEQYF.

V and J are TRBV18 and TRBJ2-7; tentative D call: TRBD2 (6 bases). Between the trimmed V and J ends, which lost 3 bases and 4 bases, there was a span of 13 bases. This CDR3 is 14 amino acids long. The germline gives CDR1 KGHSH, CDR2 LQKENI. Here the CDR3 reads CASSPIGGGYEQYF. The CDR3 DNA is TGTGCCAGCTCACCGATTGGGGGAGGTTACGAGCAGTACTTC.

CDR3 residues: CASSLRYNEQFF. The CDR3 bases are TGTGCCAGTAGCCTTAGATACAATGAGCAGTTCTTC. V usage is TRBV19 and J usage is TRBJ2-1; D is ambiguous. This CDR3 spans 12 amino acids. Trimming stripped 6 bases from V and 4 bases from J, with 7 bases between. From germline, CDR1 is LNHDA and CDR2 SQIVND (reference sequence).